Sequencing of this T cell receptor (beta chain) was carried out in a study of shared clonotypes between healthy human individuals. In its sample, this clone was seen once. The V and J ends lost 5 bases and 8 bases respectively, with 18 bases between them. Germline V CDR1 and CDR2: LNHDA, SQIVND (reference sequence). The CDR3 sequence is 14 residues long. Approximately 90 million PBMCs went into genomic DNA for unsorted samples. Generated by immunoSEQ multiplex PCR, the TCRdb table keeps only in-frame clones and is missing some. The sample shows around 450,000 clones, roughly 83% of them seen only once.

The sample comprised PBMCs. The receptor comes from a woman in her 40s in good health. Some clones in this sample may be carry-over from other donors' samples. The J gene is TRBJ1-2, the V gene TRBV19, with D hard to call. CDR3 nucleotide sequence: TGTGCCAGTAGTCTCTCCCCGGCGGCTGGGGGCTACACCTTC. It encodes CASSLSPAAGGYTF.